This TCR beta chain was observed in a study of cytomegalovirus exposure and HLA in healthy donors. As for this clone: Its antigen is currently unknown. One junction end does not reproduce the germline sequence, and a read error may be involved.

Clones were sequenced by immunoSEQ multiplex PCR, and TCRdb holds only the in-frame ones, with some missing. The repertoire has some 99,000 clones, roughly 90% of them found once; the top ten carry approximately 2%. Regarding the study as a whole: Among the CMV-associated chains, three were confirmed in vitro as specific for CMV antigens. TCR beta chains numbering more than 150 were designated cytomegalovirus-associated. Using the classifier, cytomegalovirus status was reportedly diagnosed with high specificity and sensitivity. Most TCR sequences showed up rarely, but some public TCRs showed up in many donors.

The sample consisted of PBMCs. This clonotype was obtained from a woman aged 18-29 years in good health and CMV-seronegative.

CDR3 nucleotide sequence: TGCGCCAGCAGCCAAGACGCTGGACAGGGAAGCAGGTTC. Translating gives CASSQDAGQGSRF. J is TRBJ2-7 and V is TRBV4-1; 8 nucleotides agree with TRBD1. This CDR3 has 13 residues. Germline CDR1 MGHRA, CDR2 YSYEKL.